The 14 T cell receptor beta chains listed next were all sequenced from one sample in a study of blood T cell repertoires in COVID-19. Produced via immunoSEQ multiplex PCR; TCRdb's table is partial and in-frame only. The sample has a few hundred thousand clones, 89% seen once. Sequencing input: peripheral blood. The receptor set was obtained from a man between 18 and 35 years old who had recovered from COVID-19.

As for this clone: The same CDR3 can be traced to other DNA sequences in this sample. The chain has TRBV5-1 and TRBJ2-1; the D is unclear. This CDR3 contains 11 residues. The V gene lost 4 bases and the J gene lost 4 bases, with 3 bases spanning the gap. From germline, CDR1 is SGHRS and CDR2 YFSETQ. Here the CDR3 DNA reads TGCGCCAGCAGCCTTTACAATGAGCAGTTCTTC. Its translation: CASSLYNEQFF.

The rearrangement joins TRBV5-4 to TRBJ2-4; 10 nucleotides line up with TRBD1. The V and J ends lost 4 bases and 6 bases, in that order; junction bases with no gene match: 10. This CDR3 region has 16 residues. CDR1 and CDR2 (germline): SGHNT, YYREEE (reference sequence). CDR3 DNA sequence: TGTGCCAGCAGCGGGGGGGTCGGACAGGGGGTAAACATTCAGTACTTC. Protein: CASSGGVGQGVNIQYF.

The chain joins TRBV28 to TRBJ2-1; D perhaps matches TRBD1 (6 bases). CDR3 length: 14 residues. The V end was cut by 2 bases, the J end by 5 bases, with 10 bases between. Germline lookup yields CDR1 MDHEN and CDR2 SYDVKM. The CDR3 region has the DNA TGTGCCAGCAGTTTACTTACAGGGAACAATGAGCAGTTCTTC. Translation gives CASSLLTGNNEQFF.

This chain links TRBV3-1 (or the pseudogene TRBV3-2) with TRBJ2-1; 7 positions agree with TRBD2. The CDR3 runs 16 residues. Per germline, CDR1 LGHDT and CDR2 YNNKEL (reference sequence). J gave up 3 bases and V 1 base, and 6 bases lay outside the gene matches. CDR3 in DNA: TGTGCCAGCAGCCAAGGAGGCGGGAGATACTACAATGAGCAGTTCTTC. Translating it yields CASSQGGGRYYNEQFF.

V and J are TRBV27 and TRBJ2-7; D may be TRBD2 (5 bases). V lost 6 bases to trimming and J lost 3 bases, with 15 bases between them. The CDR3 spans 14 residues. Germline loops: CDR1 MNHEY, CDR2 SMNVEV (reference sequence). CDR3 DNA sequence: TGTGCCAGCAGCGCCCGCGGCGGGTACTACGAGCAGTACTTC. Its protein is CASSARGGYYEQYF.

The rearrangement joins TRBV7-8 to TRBJ1-5; 7 positions match TRBD1. Germline loops: CDR1 SGHVS, CDR2 FQNEAQ. After removal of 4 bases from V and 4 bases from J, the junction contained 4 bases not matched to a gene. The CDR3 has 14 amino acids. The CDR3 protein is CASSSGQWNQPQHF. CDR3 DNA sequence: TGTGCCAGCAGCTCGGGACAGTGGAATCAGCCCCAGCATTTT.

The V call is TRBV19, the J call TRBJ2-1, with a tentative D call TRBD1 (6 bases). CDR3 length: 13 amino acids. CDR1 and CDR2 (germline): LNHDA, SQIVND (reference sequence). V was cut by 7 bases and J by 10 bases, with 17 bases left in between. The CDR3 region has the DNA TGTGCCAGTACTAACCCCCCGGGACAAGAGCAGTTCTTC. Translating it yields CASTNPPGQEQFF.

This chain uses TRBV19 with TRBJ1-1; D remains unclear. Trimming took off 1 base at V and 8 bases at J, with 8 bases between the two ends. The CDR3 contains 12 residues. The V gene's germline CDR1 is LNHDA and CDR2 SQIVND (reference sequence). CDR3 nucleotides: TGTGCCAGTAGTATAGGGTGGCAGGAAGCTTTCTTT. This sequence encodes CASSIGWQEAFF.

V is TRBV7-6 and J is TRBJ2-7; a weak D match, TRBD2 (6 bases). Germline lookup yields CDR1 SGHVS and CDR2 FNYEAQ. The V gene lost 5 bases and the J gene lost 2 bases, with 10 bases spanning the gap. This CDR3 has 13 amino acids. CDR3 nucleotide sequence: TGTGCCAGCAGCCTCGGGAGTCCCTACGAGCAGTACTTC. Its protein product is CASSLGSPYEQYF.

The V call is TRBV4-2, the J call TRBJ2-3, with 11 bases fitting TRBD2. J lost 5 bases, V lost 6 bases, and 10 bases had no gene match. The CDR3 runs to 16 residues. CDR1 and CDR2 (germline): LGHNA, YNFKEQ. The CDR3 reads CASRLSGGAGVDTQYF. CDR3 DNA: TGTGCCAGCAGGCTTAGCGGGGGGGCCGGGGTAGATACGCAGTATTTT.

CDR3 nucleotides: TGTGCCAGCAGCCAAGATGAAGGGACAGGGGGCAATCAGCCCCAGCATTTT. Amino acid sequence: CASSQDEGTGGNQPQHF. This chain joins TRBV4-2 and TRBJ1-5, with 10 bases fitting TRBD1. The CDR3 covers 17 residues. V shed 0 bases and J 2 bases; nucleotides not matched to a gene: 4. CDR1 is LGHNA, CDR2 YNFKEQ, per germline.

The genes are TRBV5-1 and TRBJ2-3, with TRBD1 as a possible D gene (5 bases). CDR3 length equals 14 residues. Germline CDR1 and CDR2: SGHRS and YFSETQ. Trimming shortened V by 4 bases and J by 0 bases, and 9 bases separated the two germline ends. For the CDR3, the DNA is TGCGCCAGCAGCCTAGGGGTTAGCACAGATACGCAGTATTTT. Translating it yields CASSLGVSTDTQYF.

V usage is TRBV7-2 and J usage is TRBJ2-5; 10 nucleotides align to TRBD1. The CDR3 consists of 16 residues. Germline CDR1 reads SGHTA; CDR2 reads FQGNSA. CDR3: CALTRDRGLVGETQYF. The CDR3 region has the DNA TGTGCTCTTACCCGGGACAGGGGCCTTGTAGGAGAGACCCAGTACTTC.

This clone showed up just once. This sequence joins TRBV5-8 and TRBJ2-6, with a tentative D call TRBD1 (5 bases). The CDR3 is 16 residues long. V lost 0 bases to trimming and J lost 4 bases, with 11 bases between them. Germline CDR1 SGHTS, CDR2 YDEGEE. The CDR3 DNA reads TGTGCCAGCAGCTTGGAAGGGGTCTCCGGGGCCAACGTCCTGACTTTC. As protein: CASSLEGVSGANVLTF.